This record concerns one T cell receptor (beta chain) sequence. The antigen remains unidentified. This sample is part of a study of T cells expressing NK-cell markers. The wider study: It was sorted CD3+CD56-NKG2C+, CD3+CD56+NKG2C- and CD3+CD56+NKG2C+ T cells that provided the TCR beta repertoires.

TCRdb reanalyzed the 5' RACE reads and collapses them to one entry per CDR3 protein, without DNA. In total, the table holds 300,000 to 450,000 distinct CDR3 sequences. Study-wide results and limits: In a handful of donors, dominant CD3+CD56+NKG2C+ clones formed roughly 1.0-7.5% of CD8+ cells. In several donors, dominant clonotypes made up about 25-65% of CD3+CD56-NKG2C+ cells.

This clonotype was obtained from a man aged 18-70 years in good health. Sequencing input: blood T cells: a sorted CD56 or NKG2C T cell subset, CD4+ or CD8+ T cells, or bulk PBMC T cells (not recorded which).

The CDR3 reads CASSPGDNRIGTQYF. The chain has TRBV18 and TRBJ2-5; there is no DNA to check the TCRdb D call of TRBD1. This CDR3 has 15 amino acids. Germline V gives CDR1 KGHSH, CDR2 LQKENI.